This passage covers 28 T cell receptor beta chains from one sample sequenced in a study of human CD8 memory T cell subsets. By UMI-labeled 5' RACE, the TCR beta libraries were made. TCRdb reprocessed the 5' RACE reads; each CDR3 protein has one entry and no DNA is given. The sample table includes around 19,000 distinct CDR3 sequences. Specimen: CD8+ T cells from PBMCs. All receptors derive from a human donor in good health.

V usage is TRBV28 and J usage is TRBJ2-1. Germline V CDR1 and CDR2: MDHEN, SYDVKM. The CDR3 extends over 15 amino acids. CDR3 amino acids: CASSLHGGYYNEQFF.

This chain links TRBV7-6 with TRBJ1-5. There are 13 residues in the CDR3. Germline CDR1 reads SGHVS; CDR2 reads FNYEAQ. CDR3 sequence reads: CASSLRGNQPQHF.

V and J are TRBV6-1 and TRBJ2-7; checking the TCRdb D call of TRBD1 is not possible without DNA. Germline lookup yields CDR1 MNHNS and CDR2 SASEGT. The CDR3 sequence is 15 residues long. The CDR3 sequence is CASSDATGGTYEQYF.

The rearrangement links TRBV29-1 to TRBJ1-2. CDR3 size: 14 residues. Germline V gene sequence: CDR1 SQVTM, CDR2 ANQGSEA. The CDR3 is CSVERPGLDYGYTF.

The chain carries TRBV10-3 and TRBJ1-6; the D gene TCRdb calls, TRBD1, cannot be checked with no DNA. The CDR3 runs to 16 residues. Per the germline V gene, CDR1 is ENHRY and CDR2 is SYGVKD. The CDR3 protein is CAISESSSGRAKALHF.

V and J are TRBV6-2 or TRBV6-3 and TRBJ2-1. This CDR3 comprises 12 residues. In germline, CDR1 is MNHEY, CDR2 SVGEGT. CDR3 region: CASSLTDNEQFF.

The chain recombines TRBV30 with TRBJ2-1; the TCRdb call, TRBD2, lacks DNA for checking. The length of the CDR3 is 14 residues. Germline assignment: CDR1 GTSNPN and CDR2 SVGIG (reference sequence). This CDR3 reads CAWEGGLAVKSQFF.

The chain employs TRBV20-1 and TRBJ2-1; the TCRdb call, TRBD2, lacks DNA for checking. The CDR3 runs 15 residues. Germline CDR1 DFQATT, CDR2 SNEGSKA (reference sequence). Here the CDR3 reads CSALRLAGENNEQFF.

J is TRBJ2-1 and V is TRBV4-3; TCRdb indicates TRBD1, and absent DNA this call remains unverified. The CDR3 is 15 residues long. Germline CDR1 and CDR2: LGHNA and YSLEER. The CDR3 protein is CASSPRGRDYNEQFF.

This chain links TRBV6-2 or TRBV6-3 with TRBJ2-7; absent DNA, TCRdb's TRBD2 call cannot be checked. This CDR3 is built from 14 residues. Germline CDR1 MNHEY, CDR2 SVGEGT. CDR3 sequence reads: CASSAGAGGDEQYF.

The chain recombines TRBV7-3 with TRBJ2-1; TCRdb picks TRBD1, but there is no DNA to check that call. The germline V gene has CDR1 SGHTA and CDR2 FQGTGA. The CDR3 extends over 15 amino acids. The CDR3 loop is CASSPDPATGNEQFF.

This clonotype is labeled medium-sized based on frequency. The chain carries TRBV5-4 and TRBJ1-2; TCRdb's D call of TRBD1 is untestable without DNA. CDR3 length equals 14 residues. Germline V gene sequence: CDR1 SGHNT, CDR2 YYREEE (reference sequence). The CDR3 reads CASSLQGGYYGYTF. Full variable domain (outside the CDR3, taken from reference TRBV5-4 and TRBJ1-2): ETGVTQSPTHLIKTRGQQVTLRCSSQSGHNTVSWYQQALGQGPQFIFQYYREEENGRGNFPPRFSGLQFPNYSSELNVNALELDDSALYLCASSLQGGYYGYTFGSGTRLTVV.

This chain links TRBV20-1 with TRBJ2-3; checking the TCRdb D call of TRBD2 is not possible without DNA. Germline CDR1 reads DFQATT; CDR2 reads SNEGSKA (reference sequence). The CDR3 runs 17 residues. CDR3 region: CSARDREWRGYTDTQYF.

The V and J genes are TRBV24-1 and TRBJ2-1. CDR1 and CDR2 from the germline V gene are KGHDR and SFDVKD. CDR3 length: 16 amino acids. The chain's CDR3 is CATSDFSSRSYNEQFF.

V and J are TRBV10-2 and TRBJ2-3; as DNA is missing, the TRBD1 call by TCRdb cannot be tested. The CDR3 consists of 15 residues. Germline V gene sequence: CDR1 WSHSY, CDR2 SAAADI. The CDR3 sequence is CASSAAGGATDTQYF.

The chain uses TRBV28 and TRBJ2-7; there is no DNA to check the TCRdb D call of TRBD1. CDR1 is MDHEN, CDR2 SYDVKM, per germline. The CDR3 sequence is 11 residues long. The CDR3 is CASSDSYEQYF.

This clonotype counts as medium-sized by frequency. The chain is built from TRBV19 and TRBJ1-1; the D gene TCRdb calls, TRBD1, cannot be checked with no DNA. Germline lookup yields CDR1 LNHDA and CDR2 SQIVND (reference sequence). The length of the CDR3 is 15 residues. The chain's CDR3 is CASTLYGGVDTEAFF.

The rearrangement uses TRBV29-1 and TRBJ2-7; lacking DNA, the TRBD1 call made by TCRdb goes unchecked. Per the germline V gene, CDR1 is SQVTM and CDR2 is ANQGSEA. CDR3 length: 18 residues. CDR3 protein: CSVVSSYSRTGEGYEQYF.

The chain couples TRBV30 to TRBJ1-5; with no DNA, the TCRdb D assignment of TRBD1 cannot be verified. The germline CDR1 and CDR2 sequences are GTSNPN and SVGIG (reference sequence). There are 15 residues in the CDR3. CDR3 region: CAWSPGTGRNQPQHF. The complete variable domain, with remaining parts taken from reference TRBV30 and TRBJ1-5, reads SQTIHQWPATLVQPVGSPLSLECTVEGTSNPNLYWYRQAAGRGLQLLFYSVGIGQISSEVPQNLSASRPQDRQFILSSKKLLLSDSGFYLCAWSPGTGRNQPQHFGDGTRLSIL.

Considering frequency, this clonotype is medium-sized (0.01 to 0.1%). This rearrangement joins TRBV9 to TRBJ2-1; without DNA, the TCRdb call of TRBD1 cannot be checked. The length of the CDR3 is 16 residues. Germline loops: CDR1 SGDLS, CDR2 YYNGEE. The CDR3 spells CASSRQGGTVYNEQFF.

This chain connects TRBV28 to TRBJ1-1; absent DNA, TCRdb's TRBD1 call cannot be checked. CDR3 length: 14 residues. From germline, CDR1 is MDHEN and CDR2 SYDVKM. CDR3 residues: CASSYGQLNTEAFF.

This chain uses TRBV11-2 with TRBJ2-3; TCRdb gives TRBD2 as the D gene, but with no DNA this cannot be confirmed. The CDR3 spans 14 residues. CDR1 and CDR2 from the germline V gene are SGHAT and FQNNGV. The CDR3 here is CASSSGRGPGTQYF.

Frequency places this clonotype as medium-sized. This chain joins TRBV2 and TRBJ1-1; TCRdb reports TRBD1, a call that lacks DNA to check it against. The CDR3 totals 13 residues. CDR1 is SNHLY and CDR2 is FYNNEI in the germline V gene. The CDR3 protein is CASEGRSIIRAFF.

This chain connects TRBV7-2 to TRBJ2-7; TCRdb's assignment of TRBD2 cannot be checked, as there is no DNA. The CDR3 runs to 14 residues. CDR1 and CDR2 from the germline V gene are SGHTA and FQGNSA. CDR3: CASSLTSGSYEQYF.

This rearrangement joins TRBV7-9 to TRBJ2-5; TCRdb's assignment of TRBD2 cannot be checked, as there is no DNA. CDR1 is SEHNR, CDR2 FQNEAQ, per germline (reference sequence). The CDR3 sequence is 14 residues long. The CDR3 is CASSRSGAQETQYF. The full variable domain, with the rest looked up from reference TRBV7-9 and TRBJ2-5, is DTGVSQNPRHKITKRGQNVTFRCDPISEHNRLYWYRQTLGQGPEFLTYFQNEAQLEKSRLLSDRFSAERPKGSFSTLEIQRTEQGDSAMYLCASSRSGAQETQYFGPGTRLLVL.

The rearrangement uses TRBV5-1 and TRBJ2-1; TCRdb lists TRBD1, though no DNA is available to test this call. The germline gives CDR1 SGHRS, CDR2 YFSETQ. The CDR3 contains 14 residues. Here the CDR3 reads CASTPGVRDNEQFF.

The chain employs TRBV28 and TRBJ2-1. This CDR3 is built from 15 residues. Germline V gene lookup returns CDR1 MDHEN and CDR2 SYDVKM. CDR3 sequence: CASRPLANSYNEQFF.

CDR3 region: CSVGLDGAEYNEQFF. V usage is TRBV29-1 and J usage is TRBJ2-1; the TCRdb D gene call, TRBD1, has no DNA to confirm it. This CDR3 has 15 residues. Germline V gives CDR1 SQVTM, CDR2 ANQGSEA.